This TCR beta chain came from a study of long-term antiretroviral therapy in people with HIV. Points from the study as a whole: Clonal populations expanded prior to ART predominated within the repertoire at all time points. ART adherence, viral resistance and therapy changes went undocumented.

Concerning this clone itself: Its target is unknown.

Survey-level immunoSEQ v3.0 assays were run. The method was immunoSEQ multiplex PCR; TCRdb's version includes in-frame clones alone and lacks a portion of them. The repertoire includes 20,000 to 25,000 clones, approximately 80% of them detected once, and about 9% sits in the top ten. The material sequenced was unsorted PBMCs, taken 1.2 years after starting antiretroviral therapy. This sequence originates from a woman aged 40 to 55 with HIV.

CDR3 nucleotides: TGTGCCAGCAGCCAAAGACTGTCTACCGGGGAGCTGTTTTTT. This gives the protein CASSQRLSTGELFF. The chain combines TRBV4-2 with TRBJ2-2, with no clear D. This CDR3 region has 14 residues. Germline CDR1 reads LGHNA; CDR2 reads YNFKEQ. V was trimmed by 2 bases and J by 5 bases, leaving 9 bases between them.